This T cell receptor beta chain stems from a study of shared clonotypes between healthy human individuals. Selected positively for CCR7 and CD45RO-negative, naive CD8 cells excluded terminally differentiated effector memory CD45RA+ cells. Sequenced by immunoSEQ multiplex PCR; TCRdb stores in-frame clones only, minus some. The sample holds a few million clones, about 94% seen once. The CDR3 covers 15 residues. From germline, CDR1 is MNHEY and CDR2 SMNVEV (reference sequence). Trimming removed 5 bases at V and 0 bases at J, with 13 bases between. On this clone: Its antigen is not known.

Findings of the study overall: Large depth notwithstanding, sorted-subset sequencing proved incomplete by rarefaction.

The gene calls are TRBV27 and TRBJ1-1; D is ambiguous. Sequencing was performed on naive CD8+ T cells from PBMCs. The receptor comes from a man aged 18-30 years in good health. Some clones in this sample may be carry-over from other donors' samples. The CDR3 region is CASSPAGFMNTEAFF. CDR3 nucleotide sequence: TGTGCCAGCAGTCCGGCAGGATTTATGAACACTGAAGCTTTCTTT.